One and the same sample provided the 3 T cell receptor beta chains below, sequenced in a study of PD-L1 blockade in urothelial cancer. TCRdb keeps only in-frame clones here, not all; method: immunoSEQ multiplex PCR. The table records about 76,000 clones, 90% of them present only once. Time point specified: pretreatment peripheral blood. Sequencing was performed on PBMCs, taken around atezolizumab (anti-PD-L1) treatment. The receptor set was obtained from a man between 65 and 85 years old with urothelial cancer.

This rearrangement joins TRBV6-5 to TRBJ2-7, with a weak D call TRBD2 (5 bases). V lost 0 bases, J lost 1 base, and 10 bases lay in between. CDR3 length: 15 residues. Germline V gene data show CDR1 as MNHEY and CDR2 as SVGAGI. This CDR3 reads CASSYSREGSYEQYF. CDR3 sequence (DNA): TGTGCCAGCAGTTACTCGAGAGAGGGATCCTACGAGCAGTACTTC.

V and J are TRBV6-1 and TRBJ2-7; 14 bases match TRBD2. The CDR3 spans 15 residues. Germline assignment: CDR1 MNHNS and CDR2 SASEGT. V was pared by 6 bases and J by 7 bases, with 8 bases of the junction left unmatched. The chain's CDR3 is CASSRGLAGAGEQYF. CDR3 in DNA: TGTGCCAGCAGCCGGGGACTAGCGGGAGCAGGGGAGCAGTACTTC.

This chain joins TRBV4-2 and TRBJ2-5; 16 bases fit TRBD2. This CDR3 comprises 16 residues. Germline CDR1 and CDR2: LGHNA and YNFKEQ. V shed 4 bases and J 5 bases; nucleotides not matched to a gene: 4. The CDR3 DNA sequence: TGTGCCAGCAGCCCGGGACTAGCGGGAGGGGACGAGACCCAGTACTTC. Protein product: CASSPGLAGGDETQYF.